This T cell receptor beta chain comes out of a study of control samples from healthy donors and cancer patients. There are 13 residues in the CDR3. Germline V gene data show CDR1 as MNHEY and CDR2 as SMNVEV (reference sequence). Trimming shortened V by 8 bases and J by 7 bases, and 12 bases separated the two germline ends. Sequencing used immunoSEQ multiplex PCR; TCRdb keeps in-frame clones, though not all of them. This sample has about 94,000 clones, with approximately 90% found just once. The sequenced material came from blood. This receptor was obtained from a woman between 18 and 29 years old in good health. This rearrangement joins TRBV27 to TRBJ1-6; possibly TRBD1 for D (5 bases). This CDR3 reads CASSGALNSPLHF. CDR3 in DNA: TGTGCCAGCTCCGGGGCGCTAAATTCACCCCTCCACTTT.